These 24 T cell receptor beta chains came from one sample sequenced in a study of blood T cell repertoires in COVID-19. This table comes from immunoSEQ multiplex PCR, and its TCRdb copy is limited to in-frame clones, with some not included. The table has nearly 15,000 clones, 70% to 80% seen once. The sample comprised peripheral blood. All receptors come from a man between 60 and 75 years old with acute or convalescent COVID-19.

The chain is built from TRBV9 and TRBJ2-1, with a tentative D call TRBD1 (6 bases). The CDR3 length is 12 residues. CDR1 and CDR2 from the germline V gene are SGDLS and YYNGEE. The V end was cut by 10 bases, the J end by 6 bases, with 14 bases between. The CDR3: CAVRTVGNEQFF. The CDR3 DNA sequence: TGTGCCGTCCGGACAGTCGGCAATGAGCAGTTCTTC.

The genes are TRBV4-1 and TRBJ1-2; D is perhaps TRBD1 (6 bases). The CDR3 consists of 15 residues. V lost 1 base and J lost 4, with 13 bases in between. CDR1 and CDR2 (germline): MGHRA, YSYEKL. CDR3 nucleotide sequence: TGCGCCAGCAGCCAAGTGGGGGGGGCAATCTATGGCTACACCTTC. This sequence encodes CASSQVGGAIYGYTF.

CDR3 sequence reads: CASSEEGNWNGYTF. DNA of the CDR3: TGTGCCAGCAGTGAGGAGGGTAATTGGAATGGCTACACCTTC. The chain recombines TRBV25-1 with TRBJ1-2; D is unresolved. The V end lost 3 bases, the J end lost 6 bases, and 14 bases lay between the germline ends. CDR3 size: 14 residues. Germline CDR1 is MGHDK and CDR2 is SYGVNS.

The chain employs TRBV30 and TRBJ1-5; 9 bases match TRBD1. This CDR3 has 14 residues. V lost 3 bases and J lost 6; bases outside the gene matches: 6. The germline V gene encodes CDR1 GTSNPN and CDR2 SVGIG (reference sequence). CDR3 in amino acids: CAWRGQGGIQPQHF. CDR3 DNA sequence: TGTGCCTGGAGGGGACAGGGAGGGATTCAGCCCCAGCATTTT.

The CDR3 reads CSASGVREGYNEQFF. The CDR3, as DNA: TGCAGTGCTAGTGGGGTCAGGGAGGGCTACAATGAGCAGTTCTTC. The chain is built from TRBV20-1 and TRBJ2-1, with 7 bases matching TRBD2. CDR1 is DFQATT, CDR2 SNEGSKA, per germline (reference sequence). The CDR3 is made up of 15 amino acids. J was trimmed by 3 bases and V by 3 bases; bases with no gene match: 8.

The V call is TRBV30, the J call TRBJ1-6; 9 bases map to TRBD1. Trimming took 4 bases from V and 9 from J; bases not matched to a gene: 10. CDR3 length: 15 residues. Germline loops: CDR1 GTSNPN, CDR2 SVGIG (reference sequence). In DNA form, the CDR3 reads TGTGCCTGGAAGTTGCGAGGGGGACAGGGTTCACCCCTCCACTTT. It specifies CAWKLRGGQGSPLHF.

The chain employs TRBV20-1 and TRBJ1-1; D unresolved. V lost 3 bases, J lost 4 bases, and 6 bases lay in between. The germline CDR1 and CDR2 sequences are DFQATT and SNEGSKA (reference sequence). The CDR3 is 11 residues long. The CDR3 here is CSARHSTEAFF. CDR3 nucleotide sequence: TGCAGTGCTAGGCACAGCACTGAAGCTTTCTTT.

The gene calls are TRBV30 and TRBJ1-1, with a weak D call TRBD1 (5 bases). The CDR3 is 14 amino acids. CDR1 is GTSNPN, CDR2 SVGIG, per germline (reference sequence). V lost 4 bases and J 0 bases, leaving 12 bases between the germline ends. Here the CDR3 DNA reads TGTGCCTGGAACACCAAGACAGTGAACACTGAAGCTTTCTTT. It is translated as CAWNTKTVNTEAFF.

This chain joins TRBV5-1 and TRBJ1-6; the match to TRBD1 covers 11 bases. V trimming: 3 bases; J trimming: 7 bases; junction bases outside the gene matches: 3. Germline V gene sequence: CDR1 SGHRS, CDR2 YFSETQ. The CDR3 length is 15 residues. The CDR3 sequence is CASSSGTGGNSPLHF. The DNA for the CDR3 is TGCGCCAGCAGCTCGGGGACAGGGGGGAATTCACCCCTCCACTTT.

This clone appeared once. This rearrangement joins TRBV13 to TRBJ2-1; D gene ambiguous. The CDR3 runs 13 residues. V shed 7 bases and J shed 2 bases, with 9 bases lying between them. Germline CDR1 PRHDT, CDR2 FYEKMQ (reference sequence). CDR3 region: CASTLGPYNEQFF. CDR3 DNA sequence: TGTGCCAGCACTTTGGGCCCCTACAATGAGCAGTTCTTC.

This clone was detected only a few times. The chain has TRBV2 and TRBJ1-3; D not resolved. Trimming left V 2 bases short and J 0 bases short, with 8 bases between. The CDR3 has 15 residues. Germline CDR1 reads SNHLY; CDR2 reads FYNNEI. CDR3 in DNA: TGTGCCAGCAGTGAACAGGCTTACTCTGGAAACACCATATATTTT. This gives the protein CASSEQAYSGNTIYF.

This chain connects TRBV3-1 (or the pseudogene TRBV3-2) to TRBJ2-7; weak D call: TRBD1 (5 bases). This CDR3 has 12 residues. Germline V gene sequence: CDR1 LGHDT, CDR2 YNNKEL (reference sequence). V lost 1 base and J lost 5, with 6 bases in between. The CDR3 loop reads CASSQAGHEQYF. CDR3 DNA: TGTGCCAGCAGCCAAGCAGGGCACGAGCAGTACTTC.

The chain combines TRBV5-8 with TRBJ2-1, with TRBD1 matching over 10 bases. This CDR3 spans 14 amino acids. V gave up 3 bases and J gave up 8 bases; unmatched junction bases: 5. Germline V gene lookup returns CDR1 SGHTS and CDR2 YDEGEE. This CDR3 is CASSWGDRGYEQFF. In nucleotides, the CDR3 is TGTGCCAGCAGCTGGGGGGACAGGGGCTATGAGCAGTTCTTC.

The genes are TRBV6-5 and TRBJ1-2; 10 bases match TRBD1. The CDR3 loop spans 15 amino acids. Germline V gives CDR1 MNHEY, CDR2 SVGAGI. V dropped 5 bases and J dropped 2; count of bases not matched to a gene: 5. DNA of the CDR3: TGTGCCAGCAGTCCTAGGGGACAGGGGAACTATGGCTACACCTTC. Translated: CASSPRGQGNYGYTF.

The rearrangement joins TRBV7-9 to TRBJ1-5; D not certain. Germline V lookup: CDR1 SEHNR, CDR2 FQNEAQ (reference sequence). This CDR3 spans 11 amino acids. V lost 6 bases and J lost 10, with 10 bases in between. The CDR3 loop reads CASSSSGPQHF. In nucleotides, the CDR3 is TGTGCCAGCAGTTCCTCGGGTCCCCAGCATTTT.

The chain has TRBV12-5 and TRBJ2-5, with D perhaps matching TRBD2 (7 bases). V was pared by 1 base and J by 5 bases, with 17 bases between. Germline V gene lookup returns CDR1 LGHNT and CDR2 FRNRAP. CDR3 length: 16 residues. CDR3 residues: CASGLGALGGQETQYF. CDR3 sequence (DNA): TGTGCTAGTGGTTTGGGTGCCCTGGGGGGGCAGGAGACCCAGTACTTC.

The chain couples TRBV29-1 to TRBJ1-5; tentative D call: TRBD1 (5 bases). CDR3 size: 14 residues. V lost 1 base and J 6 bases, leaving 13 bases between the germline ends. CDR1 SQVTM and CDR2 ANQGSEA come from the germline V gene. The CDR3 DNA sequence: TGCAGCGTTGAAGCGGAGGGGTACGGTCAGCCCCAGCATTTT. Translating it yields CSVEAEGYGQPQHF.

This rearrangement joins TRBV7-2 to TRBJ1-2, with 7 bases aligning to TRBD1. Germline CDR1 reads SGHTA; CDR2 reads FQGNSA. With V trimmed by 4 bases and J by 2 bases, 4 bases remained unmatched. The CDR3 consists of 14 residues. This chain's CDR3 is CASSSKTGNYGYTF. The CDR3 nucleotides read TGTGCCAGCAGCTCCAAGACAGGGAACTATGGCTACACCTTC.

This clone is medium-sized (0.01 to 0.1%) within its sample. The chain recombines TRBV15 with TRBJ1-6; D is undetermined. This CDR3 contains 14 residues. CDR1 is LNHNV, CDR2 YYDKDF, per germline (reference sequence). V was trimmed by 1 base and J by 6 bases, leaving 7 bases between them. The CDR3 DNA follows: TGTGCCACCAGCAGAGCCCACAGTAATTCACCCCTCCACTTT. Protein product: CATSRAHSNSPLHF.

The chain is built from TRBV7-2 and TRBJ2-3; the match to TRBD2 covers 14 bases. Germline V gene sequence: CDR1 SGHTA, CDR2 FQGNSA. The CDR3 extends over 17 amino acids. The V gene end was trimmed by 2 bases and the J gene end by 5 bases; junction bases not matched to a gene: 6. In DNA, the CDR3 is TGTGCCAGCAGCTTAACCGGGACTAGCGGGGGCAGAGATACGCAGTATTTT. Encoded protein: CASSLTGTSGGRDTQYF.

This clone was counted a single time. This sequence joins TRBV7-6 and TRBJ1-2; a weak D match, TRBD1 (5 bases). Germline CDR1 and CDR2: SGHVS and FNYEAQ. With 3 bases removed from V and 5 bases from J, the gap between germline ends came to 13 bases. The CDR3 covers 14 residues. The CDR3 region is CASSLGGGEYGYTF. The CDR3 DNA is TGTGCCAGCAGCTTGGGCGGGGGGGAATATGGCTACACCTTC.

The chain is built from TRBV27 and TRBJ1-2, with 7 bases lining up with TRBD1. This CDR3 is 14 amino acids long. Looked up from germline, CDR1 is MNHEY and CDR2 is SMNVEV (reference sequence). After removal of 6 bases from V and 5 bases from J, the junction contained 9 bases not matched to a gene. The CDR3: CASRPGGPRYGYTF. CDR3 sequence (DNA): TGTGCCAGCAGGCCAGGGGGGCCCAGATATGGCTACACCTTC.

This clone has a single count. This chain joins TRBV3-1 (or the pseudogene TRBV3-2) and TRBJ1-3; D unclear. Germline V CDR1 and CDR2: LGHDT, YNNKEL (reference sequence). V dropped 1 base and J dropped 8 bases, with 18 bases sitting between them. The CDR3 consists of 16 residues. Written as DNA, the CDR3 is TGTGCCAGCAGCCAAGGTACCCCTCTGCGTTTGGACACCATATATTTT. Translated: CASSQGTPLRLDTIYF.

This clone was seen a few times. V and J are TRBV5-1 and TRBJ2-7, with TRBD1 matching over 11 bases. After removal of 0 bases from V and 5 bases from J, the junction contained 1 base not matched to a gene. Germline loops: CDR1 SGHRS, CDR2 YFSETQ. CDR3 size: 14 residues. CDR3 region: CASSLGDRGDEQYF. CDR3 DNA: TGCGCCAGCAGCTTGGGGGACAGGGGGGACGAGCAGTACTTC.